The following is a TCR beta chain sequence with its context. The entry originates in a study of T cells in tumors after PD-1 blockade. CDR3 length: 14 residues. The germline V gene encodes CDR1 SGHRS and CDR2 YFSETQ. V was trimmed by 4 bases and J by 2 bases, leaving 10 bases between them. Libraries were prepared by immunoSEQ multiplex PCR; TCRdb keeps only in-frame clonotypes and omits some of them. The sample has nearly 25,000 clones, roughly 85% seen once; the top ten hold 9% to 15%. The origin of this receptor is a human donor with basal cell carcinoma. The chain combines TRBV5-1 with TRBJ1-5, with D possibly being TRBD1 (5 bases). The input for sequencing was PBMCs, taken after anti-PD-1 treatment. CDR3 bases: TGCGCCAGCAGCACGGGGGGGGGCAATCAGCCCCAGCATTTT. Its protein is CASSTGGGNQPQHF.